This T cell receptor delta chain is drawn from a study of Vδ1+ human thymocytes. Germline CDR1 TSWWSYY, CDR2 QGS. The CDR3 consists of 16 residues. V gave up 0 bases and J gave up 8 bases, with 19 bases separating them. This clone has a handful of counts. Its antigen is still unknown. The template was reverse-transcribed extracted RNA. Pooled V-gene forward primers with one constant-region reverse primer generated the CDR3 amplicons by multiplex PCR. TCRdb re-called clones from the multiplex PCR reads via CATT. The sample records roughly 55,000 delta-chain clones, around a sixth being singletons. Notes on the study in general: In the thymus, TRG and TRD repertoires looked highly polyclonal with Gaussian CDR3 lengths.

The sequencing sample was made of Vdelta1+ gamma-delta thymocytes from the thymus. Subset given: FACS-sorted CD3+ TCRalphabeta- TCRVdelta1+ TCRVdelta2- thymocytes. The receptor comes from a boy under three years old who had congenital heart surgery. The V and J genes are TRDV1 and TRDJ1; unclear D gene. Written as DNA, the CDR3 is TGTGCTCTTGGGGAACTCCTGTACCGCGCTCACGAAAAACTCATCTTT. Protein sequence: CALGELLYRAHEKLIF.